This T cell receptor beta chain was sequenced during a study of identical twins. MiXCR was run by TCRdb on the 5' RACE reads, yielding one entry per CDR3 protein. The table records 500,000 to 650,000 distinct CDR3 sequences, about 7.6% of them present only once. This clonotype was counted between two and nine times. Its antigen is not identified. Findings and limits, study-wide: Analyses of zero insertions could be partly confounded by invariant MAIT and iNKT cells. Shared out-of-frame alpha sequences (those common to twins) showed excess low generation probability. Insertion counts were lower in abundant cord blood beta clonotypes, a trend that memory repertoires did not show.

This CDR3 has 13 residues. V lost 9 bases and J lost 2, with 11 bases in between. Germline V lookup: CDR1 KGHDR, CDR2 SFDVKD. In addition, the sample was reused for a study of yellow fever vaccine responses in identical twins. As that study records: Twins' vaccine T cell responses reportedly seemed partly convergent and partly personalized.

The clonotype comes from a woman aged 18-35 years in good health. Sample: PBMCs. The V and J genes are TRBV24-1 and TRBJ2-3; maybe TRBD2 (5 bases). The CDR3 bases are TGTGCCACCGGGGTTAGCGCCACAGATACGCAGTATTTT. This gives the protein CATGVSATDTQYF.